This is a list of T cell receptor beta chains from one sample in a study of T cells in Graves' hyperthyroidism and ophthalmopathy. A single record per CDR3 protein comes from TCRdb applying MiXCR to the multiplex PCR reads. The sample contains approximately 380,000 distinct CDR3 sequences, over 12% of which appear only once. Sequencing input: blood. The source of these receptors is a man aged 50 to 59 with Graves' ophthalmopathy. The CDR3 runs from the conserved cysteine through the conserved F or W.

v_call,j_call,cdr3_aa
TRBV29-1,TRBJ1-1,CSVEQGNTEAFF
TRBV27,TRBJ2-7,CASSFDRGRDEQYF
TRBV7-3,TRBJ2-1,CASSLTSGGNEQFF
TRBV7-9,TRBJ2-7,CASSLSPSYEQYF
TRBV10-3,TRBJ2-3,CAIAPGGTSGRRTDTQYF
TRBV5-8,TRBJ2-1,CASSLWGAGNNEQFF
TRBV6-5,TRBJ1-2,CASSYRTGRDGYTF
TRBV29-1,TRBJ2-7,CSVEVGRTGSYEQYF
TRBV6-1,TRBJ1-1,CASSWGDTEAFF
TRBV28,TRBJ2-3,CASSLLTSGYTDTQYF
TRBV28,TRBJ2-1,CASSIQTSGRKYEQFF
TRBV29-1,TRBJ2-2,CSVEANPGTVNTGELFF
TRBV2,TRBJ2-2,CASSAPGELFF
TRBV19,TRBJ2-5,CASSKLAGVFSETQYF
TRBV2,TRBJ2-3,CASTLSGRTDTQYF
TRBV14,TRBJ2-1,CASSLAWSGSGEQFF
TRBV10-1,TRBJ2-3,CASSESGPASSDTQYF
TRBV30,TRBJ2-1,CAWEISYNEQFF
TRBV7-8,TRBJ1-2,CASSKTPQGGNYGYTF
TRBV5-1,TRBJ2-2,CASSLEPGGNVAGELFF
TRBV18,TRBJ1-6,CASSPIGTAYNSPLHF
TRBV20-1,TRBJ2-5,CSARDGQGAQETQYF
TRBV10-3,TRBJ2-3,CAISGRVAGDTQYF
TRBV20-1,TRBJ2-1,CSARDHTRNEQFF
TRBV29-1,TRBJ1-4,CSVEETGGLNEKLFF
TRBV5-4,TRBJ2-1,CASSLWGSLSDEQFF
TRBV20-1,TRBJ2-3,CSARHFRQGWTDTQYF
TRBV7-8,TRBJ2-1,CASSFGTSGSQFF
TRBV20-1,TRBJ2-3,CSAGDLGAGADTQYF
TRBV10-2,TRBJ2-5,CASSDFSGNRETQYF
TRBV13,TRBJ2-2,CASNQNGGNTGELFF
TRBV6-1,TRBJ2-1,CASSGGAGGPGNEQFF
TRBV5-1,TRBJ2-7,CASSFQGHGGYEQYF
TRBV18,TRBJ2-3,CASSPPGLTDTQYF
TRBV15,TRBJ2-5,CATSKREGPQETQYF
TRBV20-1,TRBJ1-1,CSARASSGAGEAFF
TRBV18,TRBJ1-6,CASSPSQSSYNSPLHF
TRBV6-1,TRBJ2-4,CASSEVAGEVNIQYF
TRBV4-1,TRBJ1-4,CASSQDALRKLFF
TRBV28,TRBJ1-4,CASSSTDRALSGEKLFF
TRBV7-9,TRBJ2-7,CASSLGLAGGFYEQYF
TRBV13,TRBJ1-1,CASSRSIDGNTEAFF
TRBV11-3,TRBJ1-1,CASRILHLNTEAFF
TRBV28,TRBJ2-3,CASTRTSGSHTDTQYF
TRBV12-3/TRBV12-4,TRBJ2-1,CASIPPSGTGSYNEQFF
TRBV19,TRBJ2-7,CASSIFGGRPPYEQYF